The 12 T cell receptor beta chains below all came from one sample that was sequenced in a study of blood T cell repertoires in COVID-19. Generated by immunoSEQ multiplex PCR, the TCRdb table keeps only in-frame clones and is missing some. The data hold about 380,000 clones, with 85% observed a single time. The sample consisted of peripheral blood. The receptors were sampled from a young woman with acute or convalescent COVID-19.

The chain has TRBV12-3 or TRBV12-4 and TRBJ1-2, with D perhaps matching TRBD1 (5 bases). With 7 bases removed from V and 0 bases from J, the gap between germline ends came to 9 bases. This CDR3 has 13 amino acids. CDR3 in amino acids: CASTPGTNYGYTF. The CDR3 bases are TGTGCCAGCACCCCAGGGACTAACTATGGCTACACCTTC.

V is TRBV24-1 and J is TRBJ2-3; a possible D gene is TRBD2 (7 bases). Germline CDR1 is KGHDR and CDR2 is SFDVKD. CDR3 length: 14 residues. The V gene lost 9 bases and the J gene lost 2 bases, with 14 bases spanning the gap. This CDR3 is CATGEGGDTDTQYF. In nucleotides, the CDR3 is TGTGCCACCGGAGAGGGGGGGGACACAGATACGCAGTATTTT.

CDR3: CASSIGGGADQETQYF. The CDR3 bases are TGTGCCAGTAGTATCGGGGGAGGGGCCGACCAAGAGACCCAGTACTTC. V and J are TRBV19 and TRBJ2-5; 7 bases are shared with TRBD2. The CDR3 consists of 16 residues. CDR1 is LNHDA, CDR2 SQIVND, per germline (reference sequence). V lost 3 bases and J lost 0; bases outside the gene matches: 7.

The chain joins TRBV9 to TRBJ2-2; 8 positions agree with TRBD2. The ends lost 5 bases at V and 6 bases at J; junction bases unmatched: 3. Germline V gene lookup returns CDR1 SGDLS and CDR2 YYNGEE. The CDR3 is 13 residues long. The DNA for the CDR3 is TGTGCCAGCAGTGTGACTAGCGCCGGGGAGCTGTTTTTT. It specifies CASSVTSAGELFF.

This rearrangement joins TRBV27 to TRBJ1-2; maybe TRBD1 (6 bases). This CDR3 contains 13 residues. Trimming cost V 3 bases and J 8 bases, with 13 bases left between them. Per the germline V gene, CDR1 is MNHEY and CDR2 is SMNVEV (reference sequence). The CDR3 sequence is CASSFGGAGGYTF. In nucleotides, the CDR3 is TGTGCCAGCAGTTTCGGGGGGGCGGGCGGCTACACCTTC.

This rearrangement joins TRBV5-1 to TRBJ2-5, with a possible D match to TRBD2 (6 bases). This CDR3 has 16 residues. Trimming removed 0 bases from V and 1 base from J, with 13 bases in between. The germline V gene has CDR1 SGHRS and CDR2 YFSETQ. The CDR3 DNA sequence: TGCGCCAGCAGCTTGGCCGGAGGGGACCTCCAAGAGACCCAGTACTTC. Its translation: CASSLAGGDLQETQYF.

The CDR3 sequence is CASTLPGTASYNTEAFF. CDR3 nucleotides: TGTGCCAGCACCTTACCCGGGACAGCGAGTTATAACACTGAAGCTTTCTTT. The chain is built from TRBV2 and TRBJ1-1, with TRBD1 matching over 7 bases. With V trimmed by 7 bases and J by 2 bases, 16 bases remained unmatched. Germline loops: CDR1 SNHLY, CDR2 FYNNEI. The length of the CDR3 is 17 residues. Based on the CDR3 plus reference TRBV2 and TRBJ1-1, the full variable domain is EPEVTQTPSHQVTQMGQEVILRCVPISNHLYFYWYRQILGQKVEFLVSFYNNEISEKSEIFDDQFSVERPDGSNFTLKIRSTKLEDSAMYFCASTLPGTASYNTEAFFGQGTRLTVV.

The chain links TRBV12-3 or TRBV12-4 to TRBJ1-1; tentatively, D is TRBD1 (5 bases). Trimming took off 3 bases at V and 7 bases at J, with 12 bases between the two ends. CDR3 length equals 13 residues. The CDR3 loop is CASSFHGQNEAFF. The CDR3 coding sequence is TGTGCCAGCAGTTTCCACGGACAAAATGAAGCTTTCTTT.

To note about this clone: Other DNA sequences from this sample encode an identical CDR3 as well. The CDR3 loop is CASSIRQGPEAFF. Here the CDR3 DNA reads TGTGCCAGTAGTATTCGACAGGGACCTGAAGCTTTCTTT. The chain has TRBV19 and TRBJ1-1, with TRBD1 identical over 7 bases. V was pared by 3 bases and J by 6 bases, with 4 bases of the junction left unmatched. Germline V lookup: CDR1 LNHDA, CDR2 SQIVND (reference sequence). The CDR3 covers 13 residues.

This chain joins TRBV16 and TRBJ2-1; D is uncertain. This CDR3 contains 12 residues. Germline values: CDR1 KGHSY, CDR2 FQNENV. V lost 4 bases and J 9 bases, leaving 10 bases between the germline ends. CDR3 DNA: TGTGCCAGCAGCCCAGGTTCGGCTGAGCAGTTCTTC. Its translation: CASSPGSAEQFF.

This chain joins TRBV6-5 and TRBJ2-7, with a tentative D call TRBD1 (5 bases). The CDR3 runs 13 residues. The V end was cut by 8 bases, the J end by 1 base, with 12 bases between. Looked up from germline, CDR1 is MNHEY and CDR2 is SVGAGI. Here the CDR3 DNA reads TGTGCCAGCGCCGGTCAGGGATCCTACGAGCAGTACTTC. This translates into CASAGQGSYEQYF.

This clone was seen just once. CDR3 DNA: TGTGCCAGCAGCCTCCCGGTAACGGGTACAGATACGCAGTATTTT. Protein sequence: CASSLPVTGTDTQYF. This sequence joins TRBV7-2 and TRBJ2-3; no clear D gene. With 5 bases removed from V and 3 bases from J, the gap between germline ends came to 15 bases. Germline V gives CDR1 SGHTA, CDR2 FQGNSA. This CDR3 is built from 15 residues. Based on the CDR3 plus reference TRBV7-2 and TRBJ2-3, the full variable domain is GAGVSQSPSNKVTEKGKDVELRCDPISGHTALYWYRQSLGQGLEFLIYFQGNSAPDKSGLPSDRFSAERTGGSVSTLTIQRTQQEDSAVYLCASSLPVTGTDTQYFGPGTRLTVL.